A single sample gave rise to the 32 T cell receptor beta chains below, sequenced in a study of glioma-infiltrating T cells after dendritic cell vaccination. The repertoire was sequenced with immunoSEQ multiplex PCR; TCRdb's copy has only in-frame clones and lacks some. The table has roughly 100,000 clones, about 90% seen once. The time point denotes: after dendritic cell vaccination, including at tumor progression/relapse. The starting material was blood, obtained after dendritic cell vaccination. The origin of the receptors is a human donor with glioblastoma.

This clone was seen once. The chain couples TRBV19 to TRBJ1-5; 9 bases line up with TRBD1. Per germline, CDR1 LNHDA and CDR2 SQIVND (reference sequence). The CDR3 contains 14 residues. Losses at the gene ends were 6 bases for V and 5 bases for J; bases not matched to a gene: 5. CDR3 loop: CASRRGQGHQPQHF. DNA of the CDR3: TGTGCCAGTAGGCGGGGACAGGGCCATCAGCCCCAGCATTTT.

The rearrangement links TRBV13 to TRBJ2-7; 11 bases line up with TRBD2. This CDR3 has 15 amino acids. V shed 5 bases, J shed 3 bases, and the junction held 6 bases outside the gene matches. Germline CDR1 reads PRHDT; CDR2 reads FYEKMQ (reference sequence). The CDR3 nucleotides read TGTGCCAGCAGCCCCGGGACTAGCGGAGGCTACGAGCAGTACTTC. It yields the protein CASSPGTSGGYEQYF.

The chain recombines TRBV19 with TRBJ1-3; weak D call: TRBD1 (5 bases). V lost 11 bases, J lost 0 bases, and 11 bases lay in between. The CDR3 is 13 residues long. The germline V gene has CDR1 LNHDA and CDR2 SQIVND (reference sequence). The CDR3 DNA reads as TGTGCCGGACGACAGAGCTCTGGAAACACCATATATTTT. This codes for CAGRQSSGNTIYF.

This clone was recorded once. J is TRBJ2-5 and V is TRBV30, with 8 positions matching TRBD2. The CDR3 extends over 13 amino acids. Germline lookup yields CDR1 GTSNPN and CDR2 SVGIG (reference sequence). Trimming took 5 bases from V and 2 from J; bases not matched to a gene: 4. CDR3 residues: CAWGRGAQETQYF. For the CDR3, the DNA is TGTGCCTGGGGGCGGGGGGCTCAAGAGACCCAGTACTTC.

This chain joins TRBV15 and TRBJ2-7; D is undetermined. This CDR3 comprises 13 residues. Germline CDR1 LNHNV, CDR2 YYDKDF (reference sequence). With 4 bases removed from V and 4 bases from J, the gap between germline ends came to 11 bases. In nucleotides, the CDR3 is TGTGCCACCAGCACCTTAGTGCGTTACGAGCAGTACTTC. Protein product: CATSTLVRYEQYF.

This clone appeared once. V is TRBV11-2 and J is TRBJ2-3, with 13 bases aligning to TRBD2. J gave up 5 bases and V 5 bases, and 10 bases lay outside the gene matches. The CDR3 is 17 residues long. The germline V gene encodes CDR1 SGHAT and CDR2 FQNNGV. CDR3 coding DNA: TGTGCCAGCAGCCCCCAGACTAGCGGGGGGCCTGGAGATACGCAGTATTTT. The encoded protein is CASSPQTSGGPGDTQYF.

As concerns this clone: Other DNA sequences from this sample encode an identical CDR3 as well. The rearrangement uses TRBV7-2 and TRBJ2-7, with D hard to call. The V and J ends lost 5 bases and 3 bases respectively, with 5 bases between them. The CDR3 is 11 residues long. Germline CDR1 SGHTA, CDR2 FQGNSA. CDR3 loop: CASSRSYEQYF. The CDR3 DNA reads TGTGCCAGCAGCCGTAGCTACGAGCAGTACTTC.

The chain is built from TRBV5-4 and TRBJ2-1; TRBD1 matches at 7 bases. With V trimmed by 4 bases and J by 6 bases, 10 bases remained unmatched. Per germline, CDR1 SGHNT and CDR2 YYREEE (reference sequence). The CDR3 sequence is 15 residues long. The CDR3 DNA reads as TGTGCCAGCAGCCCCCATCCTCCAGGGGGCAATGAGCAGTTCTTC. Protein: CASSPHPPGGNEQFF. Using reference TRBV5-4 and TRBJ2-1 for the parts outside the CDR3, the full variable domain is ETGVTQSPTHLIKTRGQQVTLRCSSQSGHNTVSWYQQALGQGPQFIFQYYREEENGRGNFPPRFSGLQFPNYSSELNVNALELDDSALYLCASSPHPPGGNEQFFGPGTRLTVL.

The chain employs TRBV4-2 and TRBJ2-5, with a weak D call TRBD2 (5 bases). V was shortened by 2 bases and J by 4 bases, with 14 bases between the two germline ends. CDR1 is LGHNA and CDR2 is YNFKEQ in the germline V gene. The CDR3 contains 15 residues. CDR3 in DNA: TGTGCCAGCAGCCAACTGGCGGGTGATGGAGAGACCCAGTACTTC. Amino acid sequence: CASSQLAGDGETQYF.

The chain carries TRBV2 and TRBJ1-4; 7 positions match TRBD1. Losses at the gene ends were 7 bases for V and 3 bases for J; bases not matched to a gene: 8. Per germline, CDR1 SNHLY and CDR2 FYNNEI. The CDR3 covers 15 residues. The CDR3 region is CASTLQGFANEKLFF. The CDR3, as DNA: TGTGCCAGCACCTTACAGGGGTTCGCTAATGAAAAACTGTTTTTT.

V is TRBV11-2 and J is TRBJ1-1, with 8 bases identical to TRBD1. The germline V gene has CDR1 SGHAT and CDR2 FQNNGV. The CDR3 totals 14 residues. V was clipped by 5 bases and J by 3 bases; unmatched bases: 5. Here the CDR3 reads CASSRRQGYTEAFF. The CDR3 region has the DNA TGTGCCAGCAGCAGACGACAGGGGTACACTGAAGCTTTCTTT.

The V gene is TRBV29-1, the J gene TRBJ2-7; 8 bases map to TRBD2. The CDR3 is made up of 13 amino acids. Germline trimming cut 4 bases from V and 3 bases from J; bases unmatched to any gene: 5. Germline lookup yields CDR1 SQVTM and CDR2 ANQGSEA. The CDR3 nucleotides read TGCAGCGTTGCGCGGGGGGAGATCTACGAGCAGTACTTC. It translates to CSVARGEIYEQYF.

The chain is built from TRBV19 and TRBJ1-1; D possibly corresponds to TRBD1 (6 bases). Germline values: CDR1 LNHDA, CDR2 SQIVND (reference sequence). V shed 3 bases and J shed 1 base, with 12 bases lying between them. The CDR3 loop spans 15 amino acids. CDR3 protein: CASSMGGAGNTEAFF. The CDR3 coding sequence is TGTGCCAGTAGTATGGGGGGGGCTGGGAACACTGAAGCTTTCTTT.

The CDR3 region has the DNA TGTGCCAGCAGGGCCGCCGGGGTTTCCCACGAGCAGTACTTC. This gives the protein CASRAAGVSHEQYF. V usage is TRBV6-5 and J usage is TRBJ2-7; D might be TRBD2 (5 bases). Per germline, CDR1 MNHEY and CDR2 SVGAGI. The CDR3 is 14 residues long. Deletions cut 6 bases from V and 5 bases from J, with 17 bases between.

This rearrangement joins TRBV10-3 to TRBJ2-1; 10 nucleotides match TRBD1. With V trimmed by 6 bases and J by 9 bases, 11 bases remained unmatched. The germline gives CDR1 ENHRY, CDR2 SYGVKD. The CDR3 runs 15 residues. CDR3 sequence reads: CAISAGQGLISEQFF. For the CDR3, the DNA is TGTGCCATCAGCGCGGGACAGGGGCTAATTAGTGAGCAGTTCTTC.

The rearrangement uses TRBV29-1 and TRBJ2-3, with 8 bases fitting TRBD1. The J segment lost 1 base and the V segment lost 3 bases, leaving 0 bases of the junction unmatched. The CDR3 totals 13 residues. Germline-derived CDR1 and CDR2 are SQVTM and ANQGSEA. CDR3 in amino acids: CSVETGGTDTQYF. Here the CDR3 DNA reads TGCAGCGTTGAGACAGGGGGCACAGATACGCAGTATTTT.

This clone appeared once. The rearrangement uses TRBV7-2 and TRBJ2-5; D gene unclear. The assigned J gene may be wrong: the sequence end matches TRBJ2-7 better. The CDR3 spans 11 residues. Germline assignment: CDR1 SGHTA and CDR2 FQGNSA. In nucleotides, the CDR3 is TGTGCCAGCAGCTCGAGATACGAGCAGTACTTC. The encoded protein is CASSSRYEQYF.

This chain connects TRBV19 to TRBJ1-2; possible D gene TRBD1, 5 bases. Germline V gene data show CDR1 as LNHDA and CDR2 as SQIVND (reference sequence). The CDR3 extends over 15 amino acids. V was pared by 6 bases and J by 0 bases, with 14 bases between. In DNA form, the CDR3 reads TGTGCCAGTAGGACGGGGGGAGGTCCTAACTATGGCTACACCTTC. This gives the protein CASRTGGGPNYGYTF.

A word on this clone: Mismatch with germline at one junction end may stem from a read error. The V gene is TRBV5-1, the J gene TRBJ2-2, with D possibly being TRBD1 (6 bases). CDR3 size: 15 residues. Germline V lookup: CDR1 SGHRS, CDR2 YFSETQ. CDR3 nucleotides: TGCGCCAGCAGTTTGGGACATACGAACACCGGGGAGCTGTTTTTT. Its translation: CASSLGHTNTGELFF.

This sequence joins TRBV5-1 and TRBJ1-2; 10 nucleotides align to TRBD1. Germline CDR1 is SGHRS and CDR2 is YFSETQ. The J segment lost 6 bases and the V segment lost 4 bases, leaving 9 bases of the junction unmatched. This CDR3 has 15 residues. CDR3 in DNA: TGCGCCAGCAGCCTGTTCGGGACAGGGGTCGATGGCTACACCTTC. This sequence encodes CASSLFGTGVDGYTF.

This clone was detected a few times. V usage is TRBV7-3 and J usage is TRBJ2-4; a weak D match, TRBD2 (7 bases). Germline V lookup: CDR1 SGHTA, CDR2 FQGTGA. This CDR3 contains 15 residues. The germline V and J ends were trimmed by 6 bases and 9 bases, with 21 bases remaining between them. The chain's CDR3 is CASSPRGAGEAIQYF. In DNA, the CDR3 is TGTGCCAGCAGTCCCCGGGGGGCGGGAGAGGCCATTCAGTACTTC. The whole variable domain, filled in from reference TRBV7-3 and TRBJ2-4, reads GAGVSQTPSNKVTEKGKYVELRCDPISGHTALYWYRQSLGQGPEFLIYFQGTGAADDSGLPNDRFFAVRPEGSVSTLKIQRTERGDSAVYLCASSPRGAGEAIQYFGAGTRLSVL.

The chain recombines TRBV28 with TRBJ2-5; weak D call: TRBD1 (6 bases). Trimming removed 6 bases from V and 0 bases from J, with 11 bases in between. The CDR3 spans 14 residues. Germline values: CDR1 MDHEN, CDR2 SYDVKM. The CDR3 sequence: CASSRTAYQETQYF. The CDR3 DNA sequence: TGTGCCAGCAGCCGGACAGCGTACCAAGAGACCCAGTACTTC.

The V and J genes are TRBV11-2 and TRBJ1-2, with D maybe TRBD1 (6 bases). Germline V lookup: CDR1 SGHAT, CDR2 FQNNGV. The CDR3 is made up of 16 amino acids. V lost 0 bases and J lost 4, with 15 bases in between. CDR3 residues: CASSLERTARGYGYTF. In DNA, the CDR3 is TGTGCCAGCAGCTTAGAGAGGACAGCCCGTGGCTATGGCTACACCTTC. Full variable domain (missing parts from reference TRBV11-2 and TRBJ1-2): EAGVAQSPRYKIIEKRQSVAFWCNPISGHATLYWYQQILGQGPKLLIQFQNNGVVDDSQLPKDRFSAERLKGVDSTLKIQPAKLEDSAVYLCASSLERTARGYGYTFGSGTRLTVV.

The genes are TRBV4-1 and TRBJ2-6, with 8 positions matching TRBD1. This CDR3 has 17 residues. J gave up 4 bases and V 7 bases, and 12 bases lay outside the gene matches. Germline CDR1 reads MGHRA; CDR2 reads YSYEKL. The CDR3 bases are TGCGCCAGCACTAAGCAGGGGGCGCTTACCGGGGCCAACGTCCTGACTTTC. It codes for CASTKQGALTGANVLTF.

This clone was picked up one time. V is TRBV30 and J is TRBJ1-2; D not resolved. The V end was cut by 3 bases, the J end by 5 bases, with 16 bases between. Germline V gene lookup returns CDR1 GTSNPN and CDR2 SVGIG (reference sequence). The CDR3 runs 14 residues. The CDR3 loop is CAWRAPWRAYGYTF. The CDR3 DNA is TGTGCCTGGAGGGCGCCTTGGAGGGCGTATGGCTACACCTTC. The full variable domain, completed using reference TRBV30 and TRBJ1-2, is SQTIHQWPATLVQPVGSPLSLECTVEGTSNPNLYWYRQAAGRGLQLLFYSVGIGQISSEVPQNLSASRPQDRQFILSSKKLLLSDSGFYLCAWRAPWRAYGYTFGSGTRLTVV.

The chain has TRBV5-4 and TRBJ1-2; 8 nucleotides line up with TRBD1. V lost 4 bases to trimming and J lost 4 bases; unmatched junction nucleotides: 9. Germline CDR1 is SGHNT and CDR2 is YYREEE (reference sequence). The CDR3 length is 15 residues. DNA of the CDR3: TGTGCCAGCAGCCCAGCAGGGGGCGAACTCTATGGCTACACCTTC. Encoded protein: CASSPAGGELYGYTF.

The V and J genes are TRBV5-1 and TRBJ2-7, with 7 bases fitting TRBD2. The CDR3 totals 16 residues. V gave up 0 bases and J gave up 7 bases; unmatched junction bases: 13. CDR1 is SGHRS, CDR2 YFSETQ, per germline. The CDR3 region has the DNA TGCGCCAGCAGCTTGGGGGCGGCGGGAGCGCTAAGAGAGCAGTACTTC. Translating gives CASSLGAAGALREQYF.

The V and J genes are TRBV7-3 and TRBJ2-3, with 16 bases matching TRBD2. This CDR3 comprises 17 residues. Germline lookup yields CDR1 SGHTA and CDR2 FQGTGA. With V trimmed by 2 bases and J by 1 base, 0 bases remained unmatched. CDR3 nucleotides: TGTGCCAGCAGCTTAGGGACTAGCGGGAGGGGCACAGATACGCAGTATTTT. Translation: CASSLGTSGRGTDTQYF.

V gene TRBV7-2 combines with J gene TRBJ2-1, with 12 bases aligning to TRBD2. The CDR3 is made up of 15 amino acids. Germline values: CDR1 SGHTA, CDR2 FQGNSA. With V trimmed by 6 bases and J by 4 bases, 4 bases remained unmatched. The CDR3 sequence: CASRLTSGGYNEQFF. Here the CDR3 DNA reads TGTGCCAGCAGGCTGACTAGCGGGGGTTACAATGAGCAGTTCTTC.

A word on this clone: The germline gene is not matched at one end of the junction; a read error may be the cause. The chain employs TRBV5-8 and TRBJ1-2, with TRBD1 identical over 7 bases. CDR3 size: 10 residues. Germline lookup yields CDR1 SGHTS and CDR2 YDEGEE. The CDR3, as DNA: TGTGCCAGCAGCCTAGGGGACAGTTGCTTC. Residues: CASSLGDSCF.

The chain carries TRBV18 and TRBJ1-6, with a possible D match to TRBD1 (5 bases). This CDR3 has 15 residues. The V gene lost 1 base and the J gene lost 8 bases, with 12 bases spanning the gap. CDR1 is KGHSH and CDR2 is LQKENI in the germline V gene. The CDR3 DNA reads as TGTGCCAGCTCACCACGTTTAGGGGAGGATTCACCCCTCCACTTT. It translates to CASSPRLGEDSPLHF.

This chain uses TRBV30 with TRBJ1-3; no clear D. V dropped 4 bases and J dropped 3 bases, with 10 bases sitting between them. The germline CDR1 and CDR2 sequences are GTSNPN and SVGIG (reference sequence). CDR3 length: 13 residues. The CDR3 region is CAWTGQFGNTIYF. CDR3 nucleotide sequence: TGTGCCTGGACTGGCCAGTTTGGAAACACCATATATTTT. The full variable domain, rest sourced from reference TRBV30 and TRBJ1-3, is SQTIHQWPATLVQPVGSPLSLECTVEGTSNPNLYWYRQAAGRGLQLLFYSVGIGQISSEVPQNLSASRPQDRQFILSSKKLLLSDSGFYLCAWTGQFGNTIYFGEGSWLTVV.